This TCR beta chain originates from a study of identifying expanded T cells in peripheral blood. Study results and limitations: Clone count variance between roughly 2-week samples rose with total template count.

Sequencing was performed with immunoSEQ multiplex PCR; in TCRdb, only in-frame clones are kept and a portion is missing. Here the sample spans around 120,000 clones, approximately 86% being singletons. This clone occurred once. The target antigen is unknown. CDR3 size: 14 residues. Germline CDR1 is MNHEY and CDR2 is SMNVEV (reference sequence). The V gene lost 2 bases and the J gene lost 3 bases, with 10 bases spanning the gap. This chain links TRBV27 with TRBJ1-1; D is perhaps TRBD1 (6 bases). The sequence was obtained from a person aged 18-70 years in good health. The source material was blood. The CDR3 region is CASSLRGADTEAFF. The CDR3 bases are TGTGCCAGCAGTTTACGGGGGGCGGACACTGAAGCTTTCTTT.